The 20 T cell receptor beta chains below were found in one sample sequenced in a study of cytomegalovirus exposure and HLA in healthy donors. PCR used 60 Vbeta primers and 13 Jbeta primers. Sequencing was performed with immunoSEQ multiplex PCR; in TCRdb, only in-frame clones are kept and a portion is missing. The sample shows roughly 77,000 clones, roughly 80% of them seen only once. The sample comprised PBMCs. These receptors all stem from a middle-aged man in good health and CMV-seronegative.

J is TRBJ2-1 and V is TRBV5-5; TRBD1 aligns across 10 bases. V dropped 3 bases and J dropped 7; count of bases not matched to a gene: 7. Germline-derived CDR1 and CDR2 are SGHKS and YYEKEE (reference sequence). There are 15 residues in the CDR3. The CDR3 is CASSSYGQGGNEQFF. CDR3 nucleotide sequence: TGTGCCAGCAGCTCCTACGGACAGGGGGGGAATGAGCAGTTCTTC.

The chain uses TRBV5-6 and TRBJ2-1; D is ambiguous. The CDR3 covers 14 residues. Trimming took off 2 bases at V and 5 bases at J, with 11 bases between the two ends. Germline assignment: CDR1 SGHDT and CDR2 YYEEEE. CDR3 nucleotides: TGTGCCAGCAGCTTATCCACCGGTAACAATGAGCAGTTCTTC. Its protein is CASSLSTGNNEQFF.

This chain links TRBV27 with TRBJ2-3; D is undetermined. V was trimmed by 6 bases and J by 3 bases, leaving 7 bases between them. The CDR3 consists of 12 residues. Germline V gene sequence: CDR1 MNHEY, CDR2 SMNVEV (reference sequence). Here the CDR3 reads CASRRRTDTQYF. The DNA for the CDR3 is TGTGCCAGCAGGCGAAGAACAGATACGCAGTATTTT.

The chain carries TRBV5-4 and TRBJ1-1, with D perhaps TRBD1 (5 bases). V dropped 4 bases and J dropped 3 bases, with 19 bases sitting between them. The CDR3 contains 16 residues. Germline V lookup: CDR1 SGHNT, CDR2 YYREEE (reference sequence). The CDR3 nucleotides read TGTGCCAGCAGCCCGAAGACTGGGGCGCTGGACACTGAAGCTTTCTTT. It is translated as CASSPKTGALDTEAFF.

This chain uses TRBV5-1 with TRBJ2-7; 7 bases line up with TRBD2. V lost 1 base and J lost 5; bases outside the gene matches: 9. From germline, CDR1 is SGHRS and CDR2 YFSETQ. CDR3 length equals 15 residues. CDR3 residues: CASSLIPREPHEQYF. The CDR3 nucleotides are TGCGCCAGCAGCTTGATACCGCGGGAGCCCCACGAGCAGTACTTC.

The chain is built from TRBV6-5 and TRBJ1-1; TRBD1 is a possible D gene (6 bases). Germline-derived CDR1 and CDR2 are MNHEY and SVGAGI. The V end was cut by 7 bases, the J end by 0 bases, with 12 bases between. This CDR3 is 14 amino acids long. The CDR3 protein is CASNQGGLNTEAFF. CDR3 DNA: TGTGCCAGCAATCAAGGGGGTTTGAACACTGAAGCTTTCTTT.

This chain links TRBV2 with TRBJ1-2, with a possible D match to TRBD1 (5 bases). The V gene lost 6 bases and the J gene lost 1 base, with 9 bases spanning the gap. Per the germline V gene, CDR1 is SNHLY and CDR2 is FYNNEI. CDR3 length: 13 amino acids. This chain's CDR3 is CASSVDSNYGYTF. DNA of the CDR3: TGTGCCAGCAGCGTCGACAGTAACTATGGCTACACCTTC.

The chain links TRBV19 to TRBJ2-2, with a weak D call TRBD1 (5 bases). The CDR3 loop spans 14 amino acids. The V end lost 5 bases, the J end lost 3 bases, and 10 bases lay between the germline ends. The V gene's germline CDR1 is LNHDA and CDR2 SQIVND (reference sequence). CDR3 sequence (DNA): TGTGCCAGTAGTGCACAAGGGGACACCGGGGAGCTGTTTTTT. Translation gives CASSAQGDTGELFF.

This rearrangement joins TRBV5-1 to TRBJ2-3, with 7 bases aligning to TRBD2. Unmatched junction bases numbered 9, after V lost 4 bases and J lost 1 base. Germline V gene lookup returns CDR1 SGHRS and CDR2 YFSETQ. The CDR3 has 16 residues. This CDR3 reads CASSAARGVGTDTQYF. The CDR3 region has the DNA TGCGCCAGCAGCGCCGCCCGGGGGGTCGGCACAGATACGCAGTATTTT.

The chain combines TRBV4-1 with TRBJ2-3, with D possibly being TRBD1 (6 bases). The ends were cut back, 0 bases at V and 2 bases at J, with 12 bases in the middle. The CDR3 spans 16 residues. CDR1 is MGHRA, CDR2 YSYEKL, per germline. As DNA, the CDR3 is TGCGCCAGCAGCCAAGATATAGGACAGTACACAGATACGCAGTATTTT. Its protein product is CASSQDIGQYTDTQYF.

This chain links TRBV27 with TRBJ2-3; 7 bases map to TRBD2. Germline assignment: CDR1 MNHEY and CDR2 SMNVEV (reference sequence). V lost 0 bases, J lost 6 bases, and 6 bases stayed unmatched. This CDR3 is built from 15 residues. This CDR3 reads CASSLSVGGRDTQYF. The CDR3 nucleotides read TGTGCCAGCAGTTTATCTGTCGGGGGGAGGGATACGCAGTATTTT.

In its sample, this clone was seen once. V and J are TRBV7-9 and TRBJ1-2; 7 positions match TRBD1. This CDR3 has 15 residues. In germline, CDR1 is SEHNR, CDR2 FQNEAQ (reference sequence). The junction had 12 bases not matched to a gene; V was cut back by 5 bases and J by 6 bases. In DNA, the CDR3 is TGTGCCAGCAGCCAACTAAATGGACAGGACCATGGCTACACCTTC. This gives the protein CASSQLNGQDHGYTF.

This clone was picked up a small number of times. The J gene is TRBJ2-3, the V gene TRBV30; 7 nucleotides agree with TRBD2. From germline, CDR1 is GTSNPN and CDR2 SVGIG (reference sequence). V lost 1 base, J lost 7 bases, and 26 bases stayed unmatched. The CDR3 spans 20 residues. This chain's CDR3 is CAWSAPPGKAGKGGTYTQYF. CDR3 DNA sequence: TGTGCCTGGAGTGCCCCCCCCGGGAAAGCGGGAAAAGGAGGTACATATACGCAGTATTTT.

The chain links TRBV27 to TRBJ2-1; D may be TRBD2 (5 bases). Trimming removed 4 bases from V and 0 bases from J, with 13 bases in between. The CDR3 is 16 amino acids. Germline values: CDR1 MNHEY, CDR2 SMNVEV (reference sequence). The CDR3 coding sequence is TGTGCCAGCAGTTCGCCGACGGGGAGCTCCTACAATGAGCAGTTCTTC. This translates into CASSSPTGSSYNEQFF.

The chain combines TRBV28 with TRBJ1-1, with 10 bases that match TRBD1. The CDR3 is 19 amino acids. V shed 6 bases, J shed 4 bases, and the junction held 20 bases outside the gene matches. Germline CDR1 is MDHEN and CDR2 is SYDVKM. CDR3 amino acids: CASSPLSGQGVRRGTEAFF. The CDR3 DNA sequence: TGTGCCAGCAGCCCTCTATCTGGACAGGGGGTTAGAAGGGGCACTGAAGCTTTCTTT. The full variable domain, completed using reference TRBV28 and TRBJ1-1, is DVKVTQSSRYLVKRTGEKVFLECVQDMDHENMFWYRQDPGLGLRLIYFSYDVKMKEKGDIPEGYSVSREKKERFSLILESASTNQTSMYLCASSPLSGQGVRRGTEAFFGQGTRLTVV.

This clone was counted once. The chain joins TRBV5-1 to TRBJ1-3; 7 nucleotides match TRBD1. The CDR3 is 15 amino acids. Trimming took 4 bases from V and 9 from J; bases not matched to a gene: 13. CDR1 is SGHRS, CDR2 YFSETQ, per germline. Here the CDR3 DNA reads TGCGCCAGCAGCGAACAGGGGCCCCCGGCGTCCACCATATATTTT. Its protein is CASSEQGPPASTIYF.

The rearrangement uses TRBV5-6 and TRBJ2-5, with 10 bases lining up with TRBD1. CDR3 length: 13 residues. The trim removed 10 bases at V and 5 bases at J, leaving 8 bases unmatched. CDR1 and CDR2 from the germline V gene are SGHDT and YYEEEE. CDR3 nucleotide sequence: TGTGCCGGCGGACAGGGGGTTTGGGAGACCCAGTACTTC. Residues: CAGGQGVWETQYF.

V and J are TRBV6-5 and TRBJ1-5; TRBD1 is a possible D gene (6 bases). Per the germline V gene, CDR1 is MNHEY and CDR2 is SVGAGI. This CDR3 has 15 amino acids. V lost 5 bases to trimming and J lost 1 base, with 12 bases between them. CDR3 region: CASSPTGSSNQPQHF. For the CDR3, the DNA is TGTGCCAGCAGTCCCACAGGGTCCAGCAATCAGCCCCAGCATTTT.

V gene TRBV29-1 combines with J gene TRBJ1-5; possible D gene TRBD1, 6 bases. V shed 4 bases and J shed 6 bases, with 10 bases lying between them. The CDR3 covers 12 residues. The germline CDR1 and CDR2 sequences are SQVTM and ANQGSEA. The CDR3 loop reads CSVGQGTQPQHF. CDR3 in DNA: TGCAGCGTTGGGCAGGGGACTCAGCCCCAGCATTTT.

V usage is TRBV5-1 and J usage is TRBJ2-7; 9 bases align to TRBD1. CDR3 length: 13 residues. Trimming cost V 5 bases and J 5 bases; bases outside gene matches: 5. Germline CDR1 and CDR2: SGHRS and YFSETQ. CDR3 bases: TGCGCCAGCAGTCGGGGACAGGGAAACGAGCAGTACTTC. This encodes CASSRGQGNEQYF.